The 27 T cell receptor beta chains below all came from one sample that was sequenced in a study of CD8 T cells in Susac syndrome. Random hexamers were used to reverse transcribe an amount of about 0.5 to 1 ug RNA. From the immunoSEQ multiplex PCR reads, TCRdb called clonotypes with MiXCR, one entry per CDR3 protein. The repertoire holds about 140,000 distinct CDR3 sequences, with roughly 94% as singletons. The sample comprised CD4+ T cells from PBMCs. Receptor source: a human donor with Susac syndrome.

V gene TRBV19 combines with J gene TRBJ1-2; 10 positions agree with TRBD1. V shed 7 bases and J 2 bases; nucleotides not matched to a gene: 4. Germline CDR1 is LNHDA and CDR2 is SQIVND (reference sequence). The CDR3 is made up of 14 amino acids. The CDR3 loop is CASKQGQGNYGYTF. In DNA form, the CDR3 reads TGTGCCAGTAAACAGGGACAGGGGAACTATGGCTACACCTTC.

This CDR3 is CSATAGEAFF. The CDR3 nucleotides read TGCAGTGCTACGGCGGGTGAAGCTTTCTTT. The chain links TRBV20-1 to TRBJ1-1; no reliable D call. Germline assignment: CDR1 DFQATT and CDR2 SNEGSKA (reference sequence). The length of the CDR3 is 10 residues. The V gene lost 4 bases and the J gene lost 7 bases, with 7 bases spanning the gap.

Turning to this clonotype: Its ends do not fully match the called genes, so a read error is possible. The chain joins TRBV3-1 to TRBJ1-1; 8 bases agree with TRBD1. Germline loops: CDR1 LGHDT, CDR2 YNNKEL (reference sequence). The length of the CDR3 is 11 residues. CDR3 nucleotides: TGTGCCTCCTCAGGGGGCCCTGAAGTTTTCTTT. This codes for CASSGGPEVFF. The full variable domain, rest sourced from reference TRBV3-1 and TRBJ1-1, is DTAVSQTPKYLVTQMGNDKSIKCEQNLGHDTMYWYKQDSKKFLKIMFSYNNKELIINETVPNRFSPKSPDKAHLNLHINSLELGDSAVYFCASSGGPEVFFGQGTRLTVV.

This chain links TRBV27 with TRBJ2-1; perhaps TRBD2 as D (5 bases). CDR3 length equals 15 residues. V was clipped by 4 bases and J by 0 bases, with 10 bases between them. The germline gives CDR1 MNHEY, CDR2 SMNVEV (reference sequence). This CDR3 reads CASSSPAGSYNEQFF. The DNA of the CDR3 is TGTGCCAGCAGTTCCCCCGCGGGCTCCTACAATGAGCAGTTCTTC.

The chain couples TRBV10-3 to TRBJ2-2; no definite D call. V lost 4 bases, J lost 7 bases, and 10 bases lay in between. This CDR3 is built from 13 residues. In germline, CDR1 is ENHRY, CDR2 SYGVKD. The CDR3 DNA sequence: TGTGCCATCAGTGGTGGGAATGGCGGGGAGCTGTTTTTT. It translates to CAISGGNGGELFF.

The V call is TRBV24-1, the J call TRBJ2-5, with a tentative D call TRBD2 (6 bases). Trimming stripped 7 bases from V and 4 bases from J, with 18 bases between. The CDR3 spans 15 residues. The germline V gene has CDR1 KGHDR and CDR2 SFDVKD. The CDR3: CATRSSWEAGETQYF. DNA for the CDR3: TGTGCCACCAGGTCATCATGGGAGGCGGGAGAGACCCAGTACTTC.

The CDR3, as DNA: TGTGCCAGCAGTCCGACAGTCTCTGGGGCCAACGTCCTGACTTTC. Translation: CASSPTVSGANVLTF. V and J are TRBV6-2 or TRBV6-3 and TRBJ2-6; weak D call: TRBD1 (5 bases). The CDR3 is 15 amino acids. CDR1 and CDR2 (germline): MNHEY, SVGEGT. V shed 5 bases and J shed 0 bases, with 8 bases lying between them.

The chain has TRBV30 and TRBJ1-1; no firm D call. V was cut by 4 bases and J by 4 bases, with 10 bases left in between. Germline values: CDR1 GTSNPN, CDR2 SVGIG (reference sequence). CDR3 size: 12 residues. For the CDR3, the DNA is TGTGCCTGGACCGGGAGAACCACTGAAGCTTTCTTT. Its translation is CAWTGRTTEAFF.

The chain links TRBV27 to TRBJ2-7, with D unclear. V lost 5 bases to trimming and J lost 3 bases, with 14 bases between them. CDR1 is MNHEY and CDR2 is SMNVEV in the germline V gene (reference sequence). CDR3 length: 14 residues. The CDR3 is CASSINRNSYEQYF. CDR3 bases: TGTGCCAGCAGTATAAATAGAAATAGCTACGAGCAGTACTTC.

Here the CDR3 reads CATSRDRVNSYGYTF. CDR3 DNA: TGTGCCACCAGCAGAGATCGGGTCAACTCCTATGGCTACACCTTC. This sequence joins TRBV15 and TRBJ1-2; D is uncertain. Trimming removed 0 bases at V and 4 bases at J, with 12 bases between. The CDR3 has 15 amino acids. Germline V gene sequence: CDR1 LNHNV, CDR2 YYDKDF (reference sequence).

This chain joins TRBV24-1 and TRBJ1-5, with D unresolved. CDR3 size: 14 residues. V lost 9 bases, J lost 0 bases, and 11 bases lay in between. Germline CDR1 and CDR2: KGHDR and SFDVKD. The CDR3 is CATYGGDSNQPQHF. The CDR3 DNA follows: TGTGCCACCTACGGTGGGGATAGCAATCAGCCCCAGCATTTT.

This sequence joins TRBV25-1 and TRBJ1-6; D not certain. The germline V gene encodes CDR1 MGHDK and CDR2 SYGVNS. CDR3 length: 15 residues. Trimming left V 6 bases short and J 9 bases short, with 18 bases between. CDR3: CASSVNSPWGSPLHF. The DNA for the CDR3 is TGTGCCAGCAGCGTTAACAGTCCCTGGGGTTCACCCCTCCACTTT.

This sequence joins TRBV15 and TRBJ1-5; D is perhaps TRBD1 (6 bases). Looked up from germline, CDR1 is LNHNV and CDR2 is YYDKDF (reference sequence). Trimming stripped 0 bases from V and 2 bases from J, with 8 bases between. The CDR3 contains 15 residues. The CDR3 is CATSRDRTGNQPQHF. The CDR3 DNA reads TGTGCCACCAGCAGAGATCGGACAGGCAATCAGCCCCAGCATTTT.

V usage is TRBV19 and J usage is TRBJ2-7; the D gene is possibly TRBD1 (5 bases). Trimming took 0 bases from V and 6 from J, leaving 12 bases between them. This CDR3 contains 14 residues. Germline values: CDR1 LNHDA, CDR2 SQIVND (reference sequence). CDR3 protein: CASSIDGAKVEQYF. For the CDR3, the DNA is TGTGCCAGTAGTATAGATGGGGCCAAGGTCGAGCAGTACTTC.

The gene calls are TRBV29-1 and TRBJ2-1, with D perhaps TRBD1 (6 bases). Germline V lookup: CDR1 SQVTM, CDR2 ANQGSEA. The CDR3 is 13 residues long. V was shortened by 1 base and J by 6 bases, with 10 bases between the two germline ends. CDR3 nucleotide sequence: TGCAGCGTTGAAGGAGGACAGTCCAATGAGCAGTTCTTC. It encodes CSVEGGQSNEQFF.

The table lists this clonotype with a count of one. One end of the junction is discordant with germline, which a read error may explain. The CDR3 DNA reads as TGTGCCAGCAGGGCTTGGGACTCTAGGGTCTTC. The encoded protein is CASRAWDSRVF. The V call is TRBV2, the J call TRBJ2-1; the D gene is possibly TRBD2 (6 bases). Germline assignment: CDR1 SNHLY and CDR2 FYNNEI. This CDR3 is built from 11 residues.

This rearrangement joins TRBV15 to TRBJ2-4; D possibly uses TRBD1 or TRBD2 (6 bases each). CDR3 length equals 17 residues. CDR1 and CDR2 from the germline V gene are LNHNV and YYDKDF (reference sequence). V lost 3 bases and J lost 0, with 15 bases in between. The CDR3 sequence is CATSRNLGGRAKNIQYF. The CDR3 DNA sequence: TGTGCCACCAGCAGGAATTTAGGGGGGCGAGCCAAAAACATTCAGTACTTC.

The V and J genes are TRBV7-2 and TRBJ1-1; TRBD1 might be the D (6 bases). The CDR3 spans 15 residues. Germline V gene sequence: CDR1 SGHTA, CDR2 FQGNSA. Trimming pared 4 bases from V and 5 bases from J, leaving 17 bases between. CDR3: CASSYQSGAKTEAFF. CDR3 bases: TGTGCCAGCAGCTACCAATCAGGGGCGAAAACTGAAGCTTTCTTT.

The rearrangement links TRBV20-1 to TRBJ2-1; 10 bases are a match to TRBD2. CDR1 and CDR2 (germline): DFQATT, SNEGSKA (reference sequence). V lost 5 bases to trimming and J lost 8 bases; unmatched junction nucleotides: 15. This CDR3 contains 16 residues. Here the CDR3 DNA reads TGCAGTGCTGGGCGGAGCGGACTAGCGGCGTACGATGAGCAGTTCTTC. It encodes CSAGRSGLAAYDEQFF.

This chain joins TRBV3-1 and TRBJ1-1, with D maybe TRBD1 (5 bases). V shed 6 bases and J shed 0 bases, with 11 bases lying between them. This CDR3 is built from 14 residues. CDR1 is LGHDT and CDR2 is YNNKEL in the germline V gene (reference sequence). CDR3 sequence: CASRHRRLNTEAFF. The DNA of the CDR3 is TGTGCCAGCAGGCACAGGCGTCTGAACACTGAAGCTTTCTTT. Drawing the rest from reference TRBV3-1 and TRBJ1-1, the complete variable domain is DTAVSQTPKYLVTQMGNDKSIKCEQNLGHDTMYWYKQDSKKFLKIMFSYNNKELIINETVPNRFSPKSPDKAHLNLHINSLELGDSAVYFCASRHRRLNTEAFFGQGTRLTVV.

J is TRBJ2-7 and V is TRBV20-1; possibly TRBD1 for D (5 bases). Germline V lookup: CDR1 DFQATT, CDR2 SNEGSKA (reference sequence). Trimming took 2 bases from V and 5 from J, leaving 7 bases between them. The CDR3 has 11 residues. CDR3 DNA: TGCAGTGCTAGACTCAGGGACGAGCAGTACTTC. This encodes CSARLRDEQYF.

This sequence joins TRBV6-1 and TRBJ2-2; perhaps TRBD2 as D (6 bases). Germline CDR1 reads MNHNS; CDR2 reads SASEGT. CDR3 length equals 14 residues. V shed 6 bases and J shed 4 bases, with 12 bases lying between them. CDR3 region: CASREGRFTGELFF. The CDR3 DNA is TGTGCCAGCAGGGAGGGTAGGTTCACCGGGGAGCTGTTTTTT.

The chain carries TRBV20-1 and TRBJ2-2, with D possibly matching TRBD2 (5 bases). Trimming shortened V by 2 bases and J by 2 bases, and 9 bases separated the two germline ends. CDR1 and CDR2 (germline): DFQATT, SNEGSKA (reference sequence). There are 14 residues in the CDR3. The CDR3 DNA reads TGCAGTGCTAGACAGGCGGGCAACACCGGGGAGCTGTTTTTT. It is translated as CSARQAGNTGELFF.

V usage is TRBV7-9 and J usage is TRBJ2-7, with D possibly TRBD2 on 6 matching bases. This CDR3 is built from 14 residues. Germline-derived CDR1 and CDR2 are SEHNR and FQNEAQ (reference sequence). Trimming cost V 3 bases and J 5 bases, with 14 bases left between them. In nucleotides, the CDR3 is TGTGCCAGCAGCTTTGTCGGCGGGGTTAACGAGCAGTACTTC. It translates to CASSFVGGVNEQYF.

The CDR3: CASSRGPTEAFF. DNA of the CDR3: TGTGCCAGCAGTCGAGGGCCCACTGAAGCTTTCTTT. V gene TRBV25-1 combines with J gene TRBJ1-1, with no clear D. Trimming took 5 bases from V and 4 from J, leaving 8 bases between them. The CDR3 is 12 residues long. Germline V gene data show CDR1 as MGHDK and CDR2 as SYGVNS.

The chain is built from TRBV6-4 and TRBJ2-3, with D possibly being TRBD2 (6 bases). Deletions cut 3 bases from V and 6 bases from J, with 16 bases between. Germline CDR1 MRHNA, CDR2 SNTAGT. The CDR3 runs to 15 residues. CDR3 sequence reads: CASSDGGRQVDTQYF. The CDR3 coding sequence is TGTGCCAGCAGTGATGGAGGGCGTCAGGTCGATACGCAGTATTTT.

The V call is TRBV4-1, the J call TRBJ2-2, with 9 bases that match TRBD2. Germline V gene lookup returns CDR1 MGHRA and CDR2 YSYEKL. The CDR3 spans 16 residues. Trimming removed 0 bases from V and 5 bases from J; junction bases left unmatched: 4. CDR3 DNA sequence: TGCGCCAGCAGCCAAGACCTAGCGGGAAGGACCGGGGAGCTGTTTTTT. Translated: CASSQDLAGRTGELFF.